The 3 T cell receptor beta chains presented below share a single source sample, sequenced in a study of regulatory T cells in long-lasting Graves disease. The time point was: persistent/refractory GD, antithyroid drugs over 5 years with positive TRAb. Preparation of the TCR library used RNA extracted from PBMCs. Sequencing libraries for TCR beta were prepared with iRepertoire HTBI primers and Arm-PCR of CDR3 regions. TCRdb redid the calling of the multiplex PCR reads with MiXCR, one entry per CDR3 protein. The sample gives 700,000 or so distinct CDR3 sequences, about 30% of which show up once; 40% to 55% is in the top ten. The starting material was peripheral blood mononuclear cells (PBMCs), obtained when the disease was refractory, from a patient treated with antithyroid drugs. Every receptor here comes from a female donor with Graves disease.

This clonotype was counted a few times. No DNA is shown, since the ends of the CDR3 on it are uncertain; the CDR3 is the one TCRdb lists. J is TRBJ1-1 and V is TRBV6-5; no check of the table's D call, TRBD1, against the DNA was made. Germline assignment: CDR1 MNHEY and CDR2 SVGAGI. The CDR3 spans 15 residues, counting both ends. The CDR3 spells CASSSSGVWNTEAFF.

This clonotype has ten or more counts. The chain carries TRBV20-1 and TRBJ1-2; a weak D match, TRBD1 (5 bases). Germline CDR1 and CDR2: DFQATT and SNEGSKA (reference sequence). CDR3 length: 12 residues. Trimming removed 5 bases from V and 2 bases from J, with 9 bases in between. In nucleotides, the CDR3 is TGCAGTGCTTCAGGGCCCAACTATGGCTACACCTTC. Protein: CSASGPNYGYTF.

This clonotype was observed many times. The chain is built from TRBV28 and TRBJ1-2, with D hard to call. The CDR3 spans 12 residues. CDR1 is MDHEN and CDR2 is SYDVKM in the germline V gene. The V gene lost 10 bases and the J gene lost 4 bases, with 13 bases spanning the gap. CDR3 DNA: TGTGCCACCGACACGGGATTCTATGGCTACACCTTC. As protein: CATDTGFYGYTF.